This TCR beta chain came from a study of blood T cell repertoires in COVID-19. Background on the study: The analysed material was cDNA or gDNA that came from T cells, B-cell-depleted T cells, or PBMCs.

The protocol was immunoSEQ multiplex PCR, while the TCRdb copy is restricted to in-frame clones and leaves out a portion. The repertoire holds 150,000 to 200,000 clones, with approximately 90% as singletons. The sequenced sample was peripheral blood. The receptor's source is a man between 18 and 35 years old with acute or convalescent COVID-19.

The CDR3 is CASSGGAGPGELFF. The CDR3 region has the DNA TGCGCCAGCAGTGGAGGCGCGGGACCTGGGGAGCTGTTTTTT. The rearrangement joins TRBV10-1 to TRBJ2-2; a weak D match, TRBD2 (6 bases). The CDR3 covers 14 residues. CDR1 and CDR2 from the germline V gene are WNHNN and SYGVQD (reference sequence). The V and J ends lost 4 bases and 8 bases respectively, with 14 bases between them.